This T cell receptor beta chain comes out of a study of response to subunit inactivated influenza vaccine (dated by TCRdb to the late 2010s). Notes on the research overall: To follow how T cells responded to a trivalent subunit inactivated influenza vaccine, the researchers relied on deep quantitative profiling of the T cell receptor repertoire.

The library came from RT-PCR. The instrument was an Illumina HiSeq 2500. Starting from the raw public reads, TCRdb applied fastp trimming at Q25, assembled clones with MiXCR and retained in-frame beta chains. CDR3 protein sequences are deduplicated, and each keeps its most common genes and DNA. A total of some 850,000 distinct CDR3 sequences appear in this sample, less than 20% of them only once. About a tenth of the sample comes from the top ten. Sequences SGHDN (CDR1) and FVKESK (CDR2) are obtained from the germline V gene. The CDR3 starts with the cysteine, ends with the phenylalanine, and has 15 residues. Only the CDR3 region is kept as DNA, spanning 45 bases read in frame from base 1. Trimming removed 6 bases from V and 3 bases from J, leaving 18 bases between the germline ends. Overall study outcomes, separate from this receptor: The authors suggested that each seasonal influenza vaccination may recruit only a limited number of new T cells.

The sample holds many counts of this clonotype. Its antigen remains undetermined. No clone much larger than this one lies a single base away; base qualities are absent. The source is a man over 45 who received an inactivated influenza vaccine. Donor details come from another sample of the same person, matched by shared clones. The specimen comprised PBMCs from blood, sampled around 5 days after vaccination. The chain is assembled from TRBV14 and TRBJ2-7; the D segment might be TRBD1 or TRBD2, since each matches 7 bases. The CDR3 region: CASRRGTEAFYEQYF. The nucleotide sequence reads as follows: TGTGCCAGCAGGCGGGGGACAGAGGCTTTCTACGAGCAGTACTTC.